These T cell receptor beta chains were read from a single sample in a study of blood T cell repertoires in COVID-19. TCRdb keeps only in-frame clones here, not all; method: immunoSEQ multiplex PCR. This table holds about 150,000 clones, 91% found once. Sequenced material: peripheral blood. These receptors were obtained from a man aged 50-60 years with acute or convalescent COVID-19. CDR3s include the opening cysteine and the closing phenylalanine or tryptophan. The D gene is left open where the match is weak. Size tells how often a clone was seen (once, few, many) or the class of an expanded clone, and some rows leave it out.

CDR3 protein: CASSESAGGSSYNEQFF
CDR3 DNA: TGTGCCAGCAGTGAATCGGCGGGGGGGAGCTCCTACAATGAGCAGTTCTTC
V gene: TRBV6-1
J gene: TRBJ2-1
D gene: TRBD2
clone size: once

CDR3 protein: CASSVDSHYNSPLHF
CDR3 DNA: TGTGCCAGCAGCGTAGACAGTCATTATAATTCACCCCTCCACTTT
V gene: TRBV9
J gene: TRBJ1-6
D gene: NA
clone size: NA

CDR3 protein: CASSLQRGTNEKLFF
CDR3 DNA: TGTGCCAGTAGTCTCCAGCGGGGGACTAATGAAAAACTGTTTTTT
V gene: TRBV19
J gene: TRBJ1-4
D gene: NA
clone size: NA

CDR3 protein: CASSWQGEAFF
CDR3 DNA: TGTGCCAGCAGCTGGCAGGGTGAAGCTTTCTTT
V gene: TRBV7-9
J gene: TRBJ1-1
D gene: NA
clone size: NA

CDR3 protein: CASSPFRTLMNTEAFF
CDR3 DNA: TGTGCCAGCAGCCCTTTCCGCACATTGATGAACACTGAAGCTTTCTTT
V gene: TRBV3-1/TRBV3-2
J gene: TRBJ1-1
D gene: NA
clone size: NA

CDR3 protein: CASSFSETGRNQPQHF
CDR3 DNA: TGTGCCAGCAGTTTTTCAGAGACAGGGCGGAATCAGCCCCAGCATTTT
V gene: TRBV27
J gene: TRBJ1-5
D gene: TRBD1
clone size: NA

CDR3 protein: CASSPDRSSYNSPLHF
CDR3 DNA: TGTGCCAGCAGCCCGGACAGGAGCTCCTATAATTCACCCCTCCACTTT
V gene: TRBV5-8
J gene: TRBJ1-6
D gene: TRBD1
clone size: NA

CDR3 protein: CASRPGGQGITEAFF
CDR3 DNA: TGTGCCAGTAGACCGGGAGGACAAGGGATCACTGAAGCTTTCTTT
V gene: TRBV19
J gene: TRBJ1-1
D gene: NA
clone size: once

CDR3 protein: CASSRQGAGNTIYF
CDR3 DNA: TGTGCCAGCAGCCGTCAGGGGGCTGGAAACACCATATATTTT
V gene: TRBV11-2
J gene: TRBJ1-3
D gene: TRBD1
clone size: NA

CDR3 protein: CASRRGPNQPQHF
CDR3 DNA: TGTGCCAGCAGGAGGGGGCCGAATCAGCCCCAGCATTTT
V gene: TRBV2
J gene: TRBJ1-5
D gene: TRBD1
clone size: NA

CDR3 protein: CASSRRTGADSGNTIYF
CDR3 DNA: TGTGCCAGCAGTAGGCGGACAGGCGCTGACTCTGGAAACACCATATATTTT
V gene: TRBV2
J gene: TRBJ1-3
D gene: TRBD1
clone size: NA

CDR3 protein: CVSAQSGGLNEKLFF
CDR3 DNA: TGTGTCAGCGCACAGTCCGGGGGTTTGAATGAAAAACTGTTTTTT
V gene: TRBV7-5
J gene: TRBJ1-4
D gene: NA
clone size: NA

CDR3 protein: CASSQQGAGNTIYF
CDR3 DNA: TGTGCCAGCAGCCAACAGGGTGCTGGAAACACCATATATTTT
V gene: TRBV7-8
J gene: TRBJ1-3
D gene: NA
clone size: NA

CDR3 protein: CASSEGAGVTGANVLTF
CDR3 DNA: TGTGCCAGCAGTGAAGGGGCAGGGGTTACTGGGGCCAACGTCCTGACTTTC
V gene: TRBV25-1
J gene: TRBJ2-6
D gene: NA
clone size: NA

CDR3 protein: CASSQNIFTGELFF
CDR3 DNA: TGTGCCAGCAGCCAGAACATTTTCACCGGGGAGCTGTTTTTT
V gene: TRBV7-3
J gene: TRBJ2-2
D gene: NA
clone size: once

CDR3 protein: CASSEVLKTDTQYF
CDR3 DNA: TGTGCCAGCAGTGAAGTCCTAAAGACAGATACGCAGTATTTT
V gene: TRBV6-1
J gene: TRBJ2-3
D gene: NA
clone size: NA

CDR3 protein: CASSQTSGGAYEQFF
CDR3 DNA: TGCGCCAGCAGCCAAACTAGCGGGGGGGCCTATGAGCAGTTCTTC
V gene: TRBV5-1
J gene: TRBJ2-1
D gene: TRBD2
clone size: NA

CDR3 protein: CASRTGTRNYNEQFF
CDR3 DNA: TGTGCCAGCAGAACCGGGACACGGAACTACAATGAGCAGTTCTTC
V gene: TRBV11-2
J gene: TRBJ2-1
D gene: NA
clone size: NA

CDR3 protein: CASSIGQATGELFF
CDR3 DNA: TGTGCCAGTAGTATCGGACAGGCGACAGGAGAGCTGTTTTTT
V gene: TRBV19
J gene: TRBJ2-2
D gene: TRBD1
clone size: NA

CDR3 protein: CASTARGSNQPQHF
CDR3 DNA: TGCGCCAGCACCGCCAGGGGGAGCAATCAGCCCCAGCATTTT
V gene: TRBV10-2
J gene: TRBJ1-5
D gene: TRBD1
clone size: NA

CDR3 protein: CASSLGSVGTGELFF
CDR3 DNA: TGCGCCAGCAGCTTGGGAAGCGTCGGAACCGGGGAGCTGTTTTTT
V gene: TRBV5-1
J gene: TRBJ2-2
D gene: NA
clone size: NA

CDR3 protein: CASVGGNYGYTF
CDR3 DNA: TGTGCCAGTGTAGGGGGTAACTATGGCTACACCTTC
V gene: TRBV19
J gene: TRBJ1-2
D gene: NA
clone size: NA

CDR3 protein: CASSQGTSGRSTYNEQFF
CDR3 DNA: TGCGCCAGCAGCCAAGGGACTAGCGGGAGAAGTACCTACAATGAGCAGTTCTTC
V gene: TRBV4-1
J gene: TRBJ2-1
D gene: TRBD2
clone size: NA

CDR3 protein: CATSTRTGRNEKLFF
CDR3 DNA: TGTGCCACCAGCACCCGGACAGGCAGGAATGAAAAACTGTTTTTT
V gene: TRBV15
J gene: TRBJ1-4
D gene: TRBD1
clone size: once

CDR3 protein: CASSLSPGSSYEQYF
CDR3 DNA: TGTGCCAGCAGTTTATCCCCAGGCAGCTCCTACGAGCAGTACTTC
V gene: TRBV27
J gene: TRBJ2-7
D gene: NA
clone size: NA

CDR3 protein: CASSLTVDVTEAFF
CDR3 DNA: TGTGCCAGCAGCTTGACAGTGGACGTCACTGAAGCTTTCTTT
V gene: TRBV7-2
J gene: TRBJ1-1
D gene: NA
clone size: NA

CDR3 protein: CATSWGEGSYNEQFF
CDR3 DNA: TGTGCCACCAGCTGGGGGGAGGGGAGTTACAATGAGCAGTTCTTC
V gene: TRBV15
J gene: TRBJ2-1
D gene: TRBD2
clone size: NA

CDR3 protein: CASSKRGTGELFF
CDR3 DNA: TGTGCCAGCAGCAAAAGGGGGACCGGGGAGCTGTTTTTT
V gene: TRBV3-1/TRBV3-2
J gene: TRBJ2-2
D gene: NA
clone size: NA

CDR3 protein: CASSYSHRRGQETQYF
CDR3 DNA: TGTGCCAGCAGTTACTCTCATCGACGGGGTCAGGAGACCCAGTACTTC
V gene: TRBV6-6
J gene: TRBJ2-5
D gene: NA
clone size: NA

CDR3 protein: CASSFTGGSGNTIYF
CDR3 DNA: TGTGCCAGCAGTTTCACAGGGGGCTCTGGAAACACCATATATTTT
V gene: TRBV28
J gene: TRBJ1-3
D gene: TRBD1
clone size: NA

CDR3 protein: CASRFRSLETQYF
CDR3 DNA: TGTGCCAGCCGCTTCCGGTCTTTAGAGACCCAGTACTTC
V gene: TRBV3-1/TRBV3-2
J gene: TRBJ2-5
D gene: NA
clone size: NA

CDR3 protein: CASSRTQVSDTGELFF
CDR3 DNA: TGTGCCAGCAGCCGCACACAGGTTTCGGACACCGGGGAGCTGTTTTTT
V gene: TRBV7-3
J gene: TRBJ2-2
D gene: NA
clone size: NA

CDR3 protein: CSAARVSEAFF
CDR3 DNA: TGCAGTGCTGCCCGGGTGTCTGAAGCTTTCTTT
V gene: TRBV20-1
J gene: TRBJ1-1
D gene: NA
clone size: few

CDR3 protein: CASRAGQGLAQHF
CDR3 DNA: TGTGCCAGCAGGGCCGGACAGGGGTTGGCCCAGCATTTT
V gene: TRBV2
J gene: TRBJ1-5
D gene: TRBD1
clone size: NA

CDR3 protein: CASSSQGRTDTQYF
CDR3 DNA: TGTGCCAGCAGTTCACAGGGGAGGACAGATACGCAGTATTTT
V gene: TRBV28
J gene: TRBJ2-3
D gene: NA
clone size: once

CDR3 protein: CASSLTGQGAGRAYGYTF
CDR3 DNA: TGTGCCAGCAGCCTCACAGGACAGGGGGCTGGCCGCGCCTATGGCTACACCTTC
V gene: TRBV7-3
J gene: TRBJ1-2
D gene: TRBD1
clone size: NA

CDR3 protein: CASSIGQDQRPQHF
CDR3 DNA: TGCGCCAGCAGCATAGGACAGGACCAGAGGCCCCAGCATTTT
V gene: TRBV5-1
J gene: TRBJ1-5
D gene: TRBD1
clone size: NA

CDR3 protein: CASSLSSGYNEQFF
CDR3 DNA: TGTGCCAGCTCACTGTCTAGCGGCTACAATGAGCAGTTCTTC
V gene: TRBV18
J gene: TRBJ2-1
D gene: TRBD2
clone size: NA

CDR3 protein: CASSPGGQVSYEQYF
CDR3 DNA: TGTGCCAGCAGCCCCGGGGGGCAAGTCTCCTACGAGCAGTACTTC
V gene: TRBV5-4
J gene: TRBJ2-7
D gene: NA
clone size: once

CDR3 protein: CASSFSQGVTGELFF
CDR3 DNA: TGTGCCAGCAGTTTCTCACAGGGAGTCACCGGGGAGCTGTTTTTT
V gene: TRBV27
J gene: TRBJ2-2
D gene: NA
clone size: NA

CDR3 protein: CATADSEAGTGELFF
CDR3 DNA: TGCGCCACTGCTGATAGCGAGGCAGGCACCGGGGAGCTGTTTTTT
V gene: TRBV10-2
J gene: TRBJ2-2
D gene: NA
clone size: NA

CDR3 protein: CASSIDGPRSGGDYEQYF
CDR3 DNA: TGTGCCAGTAGTATAGATGGTCCCAGGAGCGGAGGGGACTACGAGCAGTACTTC
V gene: TRBV19
J gene: TRBJ2-7
D gene: NA
clone size: NA

CDR3 protein: CASSFKSRGEQFF
CDR3 DNA: TGTGCCAGCAGCTTTAAGTCTCGGGGTGAGCAGTTCTTC
V gene: TRBV11-3
J gene: TRBJ2-1
D gene: NA
clone size: once

CDR3 protein: CASSSAGEQYF
CDR3 DNA: TGTGCCAGTAGTTCTGCAGGCGAGCAGTACTTC
V gene: TRBV19
J gene: TRBJ2-7
D gene: NA
clone size: NA

CDR3 protein: CASGSGVRTGDEKLFF
CDR3 DNA: TGTGCCAGCGGCTCGGGGGTACGGACAGGGGATGAAAAACTGTTTTTT
V gene: TRBV7-6
J gene: TRBJ1-4
D gene: TRBD1
clone size: NA

CDR3 protein: CASTTGGAKGGYTF
CDR3 DNA: TGTGCCAGCACTACCGGGGGGGCGAAAGGTGGCTACACCTTC
V gene: TRBV6-5
J gene: TRBJ1-2
D gene: NA
clone size: NA

CDR3 protein: CASSSGLAGGPSSYNEQFF
CDR3 DNA: TGTGCCAGCAGTTCTGGACTAGCGGGAGGGCCTAGCTCCTACAATGAGCAGTTCTTC
V gene: TRBV28
J gene: TRBJ2-1
D gene: TRBD2
clone size: NA

CDR3 protein: CASSYVGVLVYGYTF
CDR3 DNA: TGTGCCAGCAGTTACGTCGGGGTATTAGTCTATGGCTACACCTTC
V gene: TRBV6-2/TRBV6-3
J gene: TRBJ1-2
D gene: NA
clone size: NA

CDR3 protein: CASSQDPGNYGYTF
CDR3 DNA: TGTGCCAGCAGCCAAGATCCAGGGAACTATGGCTACACCTTC
V gene: TRBV4-2
J gene: TRBJ1-2
D gene: NA
clone size: NA

CDR3 protein: CASSRGLAANTQYF
CDR3 DNA: TGTGCCAGCAGCCGAGGACTAGCGGCGAATACGCAGTATTTT
V gene: TRBV11-3
J gene: TRBJ2-3
D gene: TRBD2
clone size: once

CDR3 protein: CASSPRDRTNEKLFF
CDR3 DNA: TGTGCCAGCTCACCAAGAGACAGAACTAATGAAAAACTGTTTTTT
V gene: TRBV18
J gene: TRBJ1-4
D gene: NA
clone size: NA

CDR3 protein: CASSPRARQGGTEAFF
CDR3 DNA: TGTGCCAGCAGCCCGCGCGCCCGACAGGGAGGCACTGAAGCTTTCTTT
V gene: TRBV21-1
J gene: TRBJ1-1
D gene: NA
clone size: NA

CDR3 protein: CASSFLENTEAFF
CDR3 DNA: TGTGCCAGCAGTTTTTTAGAGAACACTGAAGCTTTCTTT
V gene: TRBV28
J gene: TRBJ1-1
D gene: NA
clone size: once

CDR3 protein: CASSPGGGADTQYF
CDR3 DNA: TGTGCCAGCTCACCTGGGGGGGGAGCAGATACGCAGTATTTT
V gene: TRBV18
J gene: TRBJ2-3
D gene: TRBD2
clone size: NA